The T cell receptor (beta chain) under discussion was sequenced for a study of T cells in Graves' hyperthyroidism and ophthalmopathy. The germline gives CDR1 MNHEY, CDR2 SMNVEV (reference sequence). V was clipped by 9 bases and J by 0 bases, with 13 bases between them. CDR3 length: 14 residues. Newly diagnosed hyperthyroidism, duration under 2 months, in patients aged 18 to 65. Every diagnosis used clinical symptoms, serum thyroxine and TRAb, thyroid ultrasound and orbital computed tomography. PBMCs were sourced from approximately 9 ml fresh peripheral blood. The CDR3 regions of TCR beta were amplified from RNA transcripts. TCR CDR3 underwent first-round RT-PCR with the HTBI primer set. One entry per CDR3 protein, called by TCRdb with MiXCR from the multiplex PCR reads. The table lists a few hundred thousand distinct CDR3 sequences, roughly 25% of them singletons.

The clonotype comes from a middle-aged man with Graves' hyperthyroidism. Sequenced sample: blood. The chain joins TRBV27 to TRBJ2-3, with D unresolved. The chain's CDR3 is CASSIQASTDTQYF. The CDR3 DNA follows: TGTGCCAGTAGTATCCAGGCTAGCACAGATACGCAGTATTTT.